These 17 T cell receptor beta chains share one sample of origin, sequenced in a study of siplizumab effects on memory and regulatory T cells. The assay was immunoSEQ multiplex PCR, and TCRdb's table has in-frame clones only and misses some. The table shows some 110,000 clones, with over 85% occurring only once. The sequencing input was Tregs sorted from blood. These receptors were obtained from a human donor in good health.

The V and J genes are TRBV6-5 and TRBJ1-4; D uncertain. This CDR3 comprises 15 residues. With 0 bases removed from V and 8 bases from J, the gap between germline ends came to 13 bases. The germline gives CDR1 MNHEY, CDR2 SVGAGI. The CDR3 here is CASSYSWLTNEKLFF. Here the CDR3 DNA reads TGTGCCAGCAGTTACTCTTGGTTGACCAACGAAAAACTGTTTTTT.

The V and J genes are TRBV7-8 and TRBJ1-2; D might be TRBD1 (5 bases). The germline V and J ends were trimmed by 4 bases and 2 bases, with 11 bases remaining between them. Germline assignment: CDR1 SGHVS and CDR2 FQNEAQ. The CDR3 is 14 residues long. CDR3 loop: CASSSPDRNYGYTF. DNA of the CDR3: TGTGCCAGCAGCTCGCCCGACAGAAACTATGGCTACACCTTC.

V and J are TRBV6-1 and TRBJ2-3, with D perhaps TRBD2 (5 bases). This CDR3 is 13 amino acids long. Germline lookup yields CDR1 MNHNS and CDR2 SASEGT. Trimming shortened V by 5 bases and J by 0 bases, and 6 bases separated the two germline ends. The CDR3 sequence is CASSRTSTDTQYF. In nucleotides, the CDR3 is TGTGCCAGCAGTAGGACTAGCACAGATACGCAGTATTTT.

V and J are TRBV15 and TRBJ1-4; D ambiguous. Germline-derived CDR1 and CDR2 are LNHNV and YYDKDF (reference sequence). The CDR3 runs 14 residues. V shed 2 bases and J shed 5 bases, with 9 bases lying between them. In DNA, the CDR3 is TGTGCCACCAGCAGAAGACAACGAAATGAAAAACTGTTTTTT. It specifies CATSRRQRNEKLFF.

The chain carries TRBV7-2 and TRBJ2-7, with no clear D. This CDR3 has 13 amino acids. V was cut by 1 base and J by 6 bases, with 10 bases left in between. From germline, CDR1 is SGHTA and CDR2 FQGNSA. Here the CDR3 DNA reads TGTGCCAGCAGCTTAGTTCAAGGCCTCGAGCAGTACTTC. As protein: CASSLVQGLEQYF.

V is TRBV6-5 and J is TRBJ2-1, with TRBD2 identical over 8 bases. The CDR3 covers 15 residues. CDR1 and CDR2 from the germline V gene are MNHEY and SVGAGI. Losses at the gene ends were 2 bases for V and 4 bases for J; bases not matched to a gene: 4. CDR3 nucleotides: TGTGCCAGCAGTTACGCGGGGGGCAGGTACAATGAGCAGTTCTTC. Translated, it gives CASSYAGGRYNEQFF.

This chain joins TRBV9 and TRBJ1-3, with D perhaps TRBD1 (6 bases). The CDR3 has 15 residues. Germline V gene data show CDR1 as SGDLS and CDR2 as YYNGEE. V lost 4 bases, J lost 4 bases, and 15 bases lay in between. The chain's CDR3 is CASSPRTGSGNTIYF. CDR3 DNA sequence: TGTGCCAGCAGCCCCCGTACAGGGTCCGGAAACACCATATATTTT.

This chain joins TRBV18 and TRBJ2-1; D is unclear. This CDR3 has 13 amino acids. CDR1 and CDR2 from the germline V gene are KGHSH and LQKENI. V was trimmed by 3 bases and J by 9 bases, leaving 12 bases between them. The CDR3 DNA reads as TGTGCCAGCTCACCTGTTCTCCGAGGTGAGCAGTTCTTC. Its protein is CASSPVLRGEQFF.

The chain recombines TRBV4-1 with TRBJ2-7; possible D gene TRBD2, 6 bases. CDR3 length: 16 residues. The V end lost 1 base, the J end lost 2 bases, and 15 bases lay between the germline ends. Germline lookup yields CDR1 MGHRA and CDR2 YSYEKL. The CDR3: CASSQGGAGRPYEQYF. In DNA form, the CDR3 reads TGCGCCAGCAGCCAAGGTGGGGCAGGGAGGCCCTACGAGCAGTACTTC.

The rearrangement links TRBV18 to TRBJ1-1; 8 bases are a match to TRBD1. The V gene end was trimmed by 3 bases and the J gene end by 10 bases; junction bases not matched to a gene: 7. Germline CDR1 KGHSH, CDR2 LQKENI. The CDR3 has 13 amino acids. In nucleotides, the CDR3 is TGTGCCAGCTCACCCCAGGGGGCTTTCGGAGCTTTCTTT. Its protein is CASSPQGAFGAFF.

This chain joins TRBV6-5 and TRBJ2-2; D might be TRBD1 or TRBD2, each matching 7 bases. The CDR3 length is 16 residues. Germline CDR1 MNHEY, CDR2 SVGAGI. The V end lost 0 bases, the J end lost 7 bases, and 15 bases lay between the germline ends. The CDR3 loop reads CASSYSGRGRGGELFF. In DNA form, the CDR3 reads TGTGCCAGCAGTTACTCGGGGAGGGGGCGGGGCGGGGAGCTGTTTTTT.

The chain uses TRBV4-1 and TRBJ1-1; D perhaps matches TRBD1 (5 bases). The V gene's germline CDR1 is MGHRA and CDR2 YSYEKL. The ends were cut back, 4 bases at V and 1 base at J, with 22 bases in the middle. This CDR3 spans 18 amino acids. CDR3 sequence (DNA): TGCGCCAGCAGCCGAGCCCCGGGGGAAGGCGTGCCGAACACTGAAGCTTTCTTT. Translating it yields CASSRAPGEGVPNTEAFF.

The gene calls are TRBV7-9 and TRBJ2-1; 7 bases align to TRBD2. Germline trimming cut 4 bases from V and 4 bases from J; bases unmatched to any gene: 7. Per the germline V gene, CDR1 is SEHNR and CDR2 is FQNEAQ (reference sequence). This CDR3 contains 15 residues. The CDR3 DNA is TGTGCCAGCAGCTCCTCGGGGCGGGGGTACAATGAGCAGTTCTTC. Protein: CASSSSGRGYNEQFF.

The V call is TRBV4-2, the J call TRBJ1-2; D is unresolved. The V gene's germline CDR1 is LGHNA and CDR2 YNFKEQ. The V end was cut by 1 base, the J end by 10 bases, with 10 bases between. This CDR3 comprises 12 residues. CDR3 nucleotide sequence: TGTGCCAGCAGCCAAGCCCGGAGTGACTACACCTTC. Translated, it gives CASSQARSDYTF.

The rearrangement joins TRBV7-9 to TRBJ2-7; 7 nucleotides agree with TRBD2. Germline lookup yields CDR1 SEHNR and CDR2 FQNEAQ (reference sequence). The CDR3 extends over 14 amino acids. Losses at the gene ends were 3 bases for V and 4 bases for J; bases not matched to a gene: 6. The CDR3 sequence: CASSLLGRGYEQYF. DNA of the CDR3: TGTGCCAGCAGCTTGTTGGGGAGGGGTTACGAGCAGTACTTC.

CDR3 residues: CASSQEEGQFGYTF. DNA for the CDR3: TGTGCCAGCAGCCAAGAAGAAGGACAATTTGGCTACACCTTC. The chain employs TRBV4-2 and TRBJ1-2; a weak D match, TRBD1 (5 bases). Germline V CDR1 and CDR2: LGHNA, YNFKEQ. This CDR3 has 14 amino acids. The V and J ends lost 0 bases and 7 bases respectively, with 12 bases between them.

This clone was counted once. The V gene is TRBV11-2, the J gene TRBJ2-1, with a tentative D call TRBD2 (7 bases). Trimming shortened V by 1 base and J by 2 bases, and 12 bases separated the two germline ends. CDR1 is SGHAT and CDR2 is FQNNGV in the germline V gene. The CDR3 has 16 amino acids. The CDR3 DNA reads as TGTGCCAGCAGCTTAGCGAGGGGGGGGACCTACAATGAGCAGTTCTTC. Protein: CASSLARGGTYNEQFF.